This TCR beta chain was sequenced in a study of T cells after yellow fever vaccination. Notes on the study in general: Booster sampling recovered most clones from primary vaccination (roughly 97% CD4, over 75% CD8).

The study made its TCR cDNA through 5'RACE template switching. That step introduced a universal primer site along with UMIs. From the 5' RACE reads, TCRdb called clonotypes with MiXCR, one entry per CDR3 protein. Seen here are around 65,000 distinct CDR3 sequences, around 5% observed once, and the top ten hold 2.2%. This clonotype was counted ten times or more. What it binds is not known. This TCR was recovered from a man between 18 and 35 years old who received the YFV17D yellow fever vaccine. Sequencing used CD4+ T cells sorted from PBMCs, obtained more than 14 days after the first yellow fever vaccination.

CDR3 sequence (DNA): TGTGCCAGCAGTGTACTGAATAGCAATCAGCCCCAGCATTTT. Translation: CASSVLNSNQPQHF. The chain carries TRBV6-5 and TRBJ1-5; D is uncertain. The CDR3 extends over 14 amino acids. From germline, CDR1 is MNHEY and CDR2 SVGAGI. Trimming shortened V by 5 bases and J by 0 bases, and 8 bases separated the two germline ends.